This T cell receptor (beta chain) was captured in a study of T-cell memory formation after mild COVID-19. Findings and limits, study-wide: Contracting clones from day 15 to 85 had balanced CD4/CD8; later expanders favoured CD4+. Still unconfirmed is whether the second-wave clones peaking on day 37 recognized SARS-CoV-2.

Germline V lookup: CDR1 SGHVS, CDR2 FNYEAQ. This CDR3 is built from 13 residues. The germline V and J ends were trimmed by 1 base and 0 bases, with 4 bases remaining between them. By sample fraction, this clonotype is medium-sized. The antigen remains unidentified. The authors produced TCR alpha and TCR beta cDNA libraries with sample barcodes and UMIs by 5'RACE using constant-segment primers. TCRdb reprocessed the 5' RACE reads via MiXCR and lists one record per CDR3 protein. The table records about 290,000 distinct CDR3 sequences, approximately 19% of them present only once. Input material: PBMCs or a T cell subset sorted from them (not recorded which). The chain couples TRBV7-6 to TRBJ2-7, with unresolved D. This sequence was found in a man aged 18 to 29 who had mild COVID-19 (a few samples of this study predate the infection). Cell type and time point are not known. The CDR3 region is CASSLGLSYEQYF. CDR3 sequence (DNA): TGTGCCAGCAGCTTAGGTCTCTCCTACGAGCAGTACTTC. Full variable domain (outside the CDR3, taken from reference TRBV7-6 and TRBJ2-7): GAGVSQSPRYKVTKRGQDVALRCDPISGHVSLYWYRQALGQGPEFLTYFNYEAQQDKSGLPNDRFSAERPEGSISTLTIQRTEQRDSAMYRCASSLGLSYEQYFGPGTRLTVT.